This passage covers 17 T cell receptor beta chains from one sample sequenced in a study of blood T cells in healthy people across ages. Primers used in a second PCR of roughly 6 to 11 cycles were a sample-barcoded 5' primer and a J-beta primer mix. One entry per CDR3 protein results from TCRdb running MiXCR on the 5' RACE reads. The sample holds approximately 960,000 distinct CDR3 sequences, around 29% seen once. This same sample was also taken into another study, of T cells of mothers and their children.

Source material: blood. The origin of the receptors is a woman in her thirties or forties in good health.

This clonotype turned up a few times. The chain is built from TRBV18 and TRBJ1-5; D is undetermined. Trimming shortened V by 3 bases and J by 5 bases, and 8 bases separated the two germline ends. The CDR3 length is 13 residues. CDR1 KGHSH and CDR2 LQKENI come from the germline V gene. The CDR3 loop is CASSPPGDQPQHF. As DNA, the CDR3 is TGTGCCAGCTCACCGCCCGGGGATCAGCCCCAGCATTTT.

The V and J genes are TRBV4-2 and TRBJ2-7; D may be TRBD2 (6 bases). The CDR3 totals 17 residues. Between the trimmed V and J ends, which lost 1 base and 3 bases, there was a span of 19 bases. Germline V lookup: CDR1 LGHNA, CDR2 YNFKEQ. The CDR3 DNA sequence: TGTGCCAGCAGCCAAGGCGGGACCACGGGGCCGATCTACGAGCAGTACTTC. Amino acid sequence: CASSQGGTTGPIYEQYF.

Points on this clonotype: The junction does not match germline at one end; this may be a read error. This rearrangement joins TRBV18 to TRBJ1-2, with 7 bases that match TRBD1. CDR1 and CDR2 from the germline V gene are KGHSH and LQKENI. The CDR3 extends over 14 amino acids. This CDR3 reads CASSIGQVNHGYTF. The CDR3 nucleotides read TGTGCCAGCTCGATAGGACAGGTTAACCATGGCTACACCTTC.

The chain combines TRBV20-1 with TRBJ2-7; D remains unclear. V gave up 3 bases and J gave up 2 bases, with 5 bases separating them. The CDR3 totals 11 residues. Germline CDR1 reads DFQATT; CDR2 reads SNEGSKA (reference sequence). The CDR3: CSASTTYEQYF. Written as DNA, the CDR3 is TGCAGTGCTAGTACGACCTACGAGCAGTACTTC.

Only a few counts were recorded for this clonotype. V and J are TRBV25-1 and TRBJ1-6; TRBD1 aligns across 10 bases. The CDR3 is 15 residues long. The trim removed 3 bases at V and 7 bases at J, leaving 3 bases unmatched. CDR1 is MGHDK and CDR2 is SYGVNS in the germline V gene. CDR3 sequence (DNA): TGTGCCAGCAGTGATTGGGGACAGGGGAATTCACCCCTCCACTTT. The encoded protein is CASSDWGQGNSPLHF.

This clonotype was detected ten times or more. The V gene is TRBV5-1, the J gene TRBJ2-5, with 15 positions matching TRBD2. Per germline, CDR1 SGHRS and CDR2 YFSETQ. The CDR3 sequence is 17 residues long. The V segment lost 4 bases and the J segment 2 bases; nucleotides outside the gene matches: 6. CDR3 residues: CASSRTGLAGGQETQYF. CDR3 DNA: TGCGCCAGCAGCCGGACCGGACTAGCGGGGGGGCAAGAGACCCAGTACTTC.

For this clonotype: A junction boundary mismatches the germline segment, possibly from a read error. This chain uses TRBV6-5 with TRBJ1-6; TRBD1 matches 7 bases. The CDR3 loop spans 16 amino acids. Per germline, CDR1 MNHEY and CDR2 SVGAGI. CDR3 amino acids: CAGSKSGTAGNSPLHF. The CDR3 region has the DNA TGTGCCGGCAGCAAATCGGGGACAGCCGGTAATTCACCCCTCCACTTT.

CDR3 bases: TGTGCCAGCAGTTGGTCTACTAACTATGGCTACACCTTC. This encodes CASSWSTNYGYTF. The rearrangement joins TRBV27 to TRBJ1-2, with no clear D. Between the trimmed V and J ends, which lost 4 bases and 0 bases, there was a span of 6 bases. The CDR3 contains 13 residues. CDR1 is MNHEY and CDR2 is SMNVEV in the germline V gene (reference sequence).

This rearrangement joins TRBV5-1 to TRBJ1-5, with a possible D match to TRBD1 (5 bases). The CDR3 runs to 14 residues. Trimming stripped 4 bases from V and 5 bases from J, with 13 bases between. CDR1 is SGHRS and CDR2 is YFSETQ in the germline V gene. CDR3 region: CASSPTGTDQPQHF. The CDR3 DNA sequence: TGCGCCAGCAGCCCCACGGGGACGGATCAGCCCCAGCATTTT.

With regard to this clonotype: This may arise from a read error, as a much more abundant clone is one base away. The V and J genes are TRBV15 and TRBJ2-5; 7 bases fit TRBD2. The V gene end was trimmed by 2 bases and the J gene end by 11 bases; junction bases not matched to a gene: 14. This CDR3 region has 15 residues. Germline lookup yields CDR1 LNHNV and CDR2 YYDKDF (reference sequence). The CDR3 DNA is TGTGCCACCAGCAGATCCCGGGACTACTACAATGAGCAGTACTTC. Translation: CATSRSRDYYNEQYF.

This clonotype was found many times. The chain couples TRBV7-2 to TRBJ1-5; D gene ambiguous. Germline CDR1 is SGHTA and CDR2 is FQGNSA. The CDR3 spans 15 residues. Trimming removed 1 base from V and 0 bases from J, with 7 bases in between. The CDR3 coding sequence is TGTGCCAGCAGCTTAGGCAGATATAGCAATCAGCCCCAGCATTTT. Protein: CASSLGRYSNQPQHF.

The chain combines TRBV4-1 with TRBJ2-7, with TRBD2 matching 7 bases. CDR3 length: 15 amino acids. The germline V gene has CDR1 MGHRA and CDR2 YSYEKL. The V gene end was trimmed by 5 bases and the J gene end by 3 bases; junction bases not matched to a gene: 10. CDR3 sequence (DNA): TGCGCCAGCAGCGAGCCGGGTGGCGGGGGCTACGAGCAGTACTTC. It specifies CASSEPGGGGYEQYF.

V usage is TRBV6-2 or TRBV6-3 and J usage is TRBJ2-7; TRBD2 matches 11 bases. The CDR3 is 15 residues long. Per the germline V gene, CDR1 is MNHEY and CDR2 is SVGEGT. The junction had 3 bases not matched to a gene; V was cut back by 5 bases and J by 0 bases. CDR3 bases: TGTGCCAGCAGTACAACTAGCGGGGGCTCCTACGAGCAGTACTTC. Translation: CASSTTSGGSYEQYF.

V gene TRBV20-1 combines with J gene TRBJ2-5, with D unresolved. The DNA end is more similar to TRBJ2-7, so the J call may be wrong. CDR1 and CDR2 from the germline V gene are DFQATT and SNEGSKA (reference sequence). CDR3 length: 11 amino acids. The CDR3 is CSAKRNYEQYF. CDR3 bases: TGCAGTGCTAAAAGGAACTACGAGCAGTACTTC.

The rearrangement joins TRBV5-1 to TRBJ1-2; D ambiguous. CDR3 length: 15 amino acids. Germline CDR1 SGHRS, CDR2 YFSETQ. V lost 5 bases, J lost 2 bases, and 16 bases lay in between. CDR3 sequence (DNA): TGCGCCAGCAGACCTGGGCCGGGCCCCAACTATGGCTACACCTTC. The encoded protein is CASRPGPGPNYGYTF.

The rearrangement links TRBV7-9 to TRBJ2-3; D not certain. From germline, CDR1 is SEHNR and CDR2 FQNEAQ (reference sequence). The CDR3 length is 17 residues. With 5 bases removed from V and 0 bases from J, the gap between germline ends came to 18 bases. The CDR3 here is CASSPPWGRASTDTQYF. CDR3 DNA: TGTGCCAGCAGCCCGCCCTGGGGTAGGGCTAGCACAGATACGCAGTATTTT.

V is TRBV5-1 and J is TRBJ1-1; no reliable D call. V was pared by 0 bases and J by 6 bases, with 9 bases between. Germline V CDR1 and CDR2: SGHRS, YFSETQ. The CDR3 runs 13 residues. The CDR3 nucleotides read TGCGCCAGCAGCTTGGACACTTTAGCTGAAGCTTTCTTT. Translated, it gives CASSLDTLAEAFF.